The rows below give T cell receptor beta chains drawn from one sample of a study of shared clonotypes between healthy human individuals. The method was immunoSEQ multiplex PCR; TCRdb's version includes in-frame clones alone and lacks a portion of them. Of millions of clones in the sample, over 85% were seen once. The sample taken for sequencing was naive CD4+ T cells sorted from blood. These receptors came from a man aged 18 to 30 in good health. The conserved cysteine and the conserved F or W are not part of the CDR3 here. Part of the rows lack a size; the others show once, few, many or a class for expanded clones.

TRBV5-5	TRBJ1-5	-	ASSLNQPQH
TRBV10-3	TRBJ1-2	-	AISESTGNYGYT
TRBV11-2	TRBJ2-3	-	ASSLSRTGGGTDTQY
TRBV4-3	TRBJ2-2	-	ASSLGQGGTGELF
TRBV2	TRBJ2-5	-	ASMDWKETQY
TRBV9	TRBJ1-4	once	ASSVGMANNEKLF
TRBV25-1	TRBJ1-4	-	ASSDPGRSLVSEKLF
TRBV5-1	TRBJ1-4	-	ASSLVPGVRSNEKLF
TRBV11-2	TRBJ2-4	-	ASSLEGGTAKNIQY
TRBV30	TRBJ2-3	once	AWSGTSGATDTQY
TRBV7-9	TRBJ1-6	-	ASSDGDRGSNSPLH
TRBV11-3	TRBJ2-1	once	ASSPEGESGYNEQF
TRBV6-6	TRBJ2-7	-	ASSYYGGWDEQY
TRBV7-2	TRBJ2-5	-	ASSSDRGLETQY
TRBV19	TRBJ2-7	few	ASTPGTGNSYEQY
TRBV18	TRBJ2-5	-	ASLRGSIETQY
TRBV7-2	TRBJ2-1	once	ASSSGLAGVTEQF
TRBV5-4	TRBJ2-7	-	ASSSGLAGLSYEQY
TRBV29-1	TRBJ1-3	-	SAVNSGNTIY
TRBV19	TRBJ2-7	-	ASSIQGYSYEQY
TRBV5-1	TRBJ2-7	-	ASSLGPLEQY
TRBV19	TRBJ2-7	-	ASLPWDGGEQY
TRBV4-1	TRBJ2-5	-	ASSQIGRGGPETQY
TRBV18	TRBJ2-2	-	ASSPALAGNTGELF
TRBV7-9	TRBJ1-1	-	ASSHSGTGAF
TRBV6-5	TRBJ2-5	-	ASSIGQGETQY
TRBV6-1	TRBJ1-4	-	ASRGDRRKV
TRBV11-3	TRBJ2-2	-	ASSSAGSTGELF
TRBV9	TRBJ2-4	-	ASSVDWADNQLAKNIQY
TRBV19	TRBJ1-6	-	ASSIRRGALSSYNSPLH
TRBV10-1	TRBJ2-2	-	ASSVLAGSGGELF
TRBV30	TRBJ2-3	-	AWSSGRADTQY
TRBV18	TRBJ2-2	-	ASSPESNTGELF